The present entry profiles one T cell receptor (beta chain) with its context. This record comes from a study of cytomegalovirus exposure and HLA in healthy donors. Here immunoSEQ multiplex PCR was the method, and the copy in TCRdb shows in-frame clones only, minus some. The sample lists around 260,000 clones; about 90% were seen once. J gave up 0 bases and V 4 bases, and 11 bases lay outside the gene matches. Germline-derived CDR1 and CDR2 are LNHNV and YYDKDF (reference sequence). This CDR3 comprises 19 residues. The material sequenced was PBMCs. The chain links TRBV15 to TRBJ2-2; TRBD2 matches at 10 bases. The TCR was taken from a woman between 25 and 40 years old in good health and CMV-seronegative. CDR3 DNA: TGTGCCACCAGCACCACCGAGACTAGCGGGTTTGCGAACACCGGGGAGCTGTTTTTT. As protein: CATSTTETSGFANTGELFF.